This TCR beta chain was sequenced during a study of blood T cells in healthy people across ages. A second 7 to 11 cycle PCR used barcoded and J-beta primers. TCRdb itself ran the 5' RACE reads through MiXCR, one entry per CDR3 protein. The table has 600,000 to 900,000 distinct CDR3 sequences, under 30% seen once; the top ten hold under 3%. This CDR3 contains 17 residues. The V and J ends lost 3 bases and 4 bases respectively, with 21 bases between them. CDR1 and CDR2 from the germline V gene are GTSNPN and SVGIG (reference sequence). Total RNA was isolated from each sample in quantities of at least 5.5 micrograms. This sample was shared with a second study, whose subject was T cells of mothers and their children.

This TCR derives from a boy between 10 and 17 years old in good health. The sample consisted of blood. The chain has TRBV30 and TRBJ2-2; possibly TRBD1 or TRBD2 for D (6 bases each). CDR3 sequence (DNA): TGTGCCTGGAGGGGGGGCTTCGGGTCAGTGAGCACCGGGGAGCTGTTTTTT. Its translation is CAWRGGFGSVSTGELFF. Supplemented by reference TRBV30 and TRBJ2-2, the full variable domain reads SQTIHQWPATLVQPVGSPLSLECTVEGTSNPNLYWYRQAAGRGLQLLFYSVGIGQISSEVPQNLSASRPQDRQFILSSKKLLLSDSGFYLCAWRGGFGSVSTGELFFGEGSRLTVL.